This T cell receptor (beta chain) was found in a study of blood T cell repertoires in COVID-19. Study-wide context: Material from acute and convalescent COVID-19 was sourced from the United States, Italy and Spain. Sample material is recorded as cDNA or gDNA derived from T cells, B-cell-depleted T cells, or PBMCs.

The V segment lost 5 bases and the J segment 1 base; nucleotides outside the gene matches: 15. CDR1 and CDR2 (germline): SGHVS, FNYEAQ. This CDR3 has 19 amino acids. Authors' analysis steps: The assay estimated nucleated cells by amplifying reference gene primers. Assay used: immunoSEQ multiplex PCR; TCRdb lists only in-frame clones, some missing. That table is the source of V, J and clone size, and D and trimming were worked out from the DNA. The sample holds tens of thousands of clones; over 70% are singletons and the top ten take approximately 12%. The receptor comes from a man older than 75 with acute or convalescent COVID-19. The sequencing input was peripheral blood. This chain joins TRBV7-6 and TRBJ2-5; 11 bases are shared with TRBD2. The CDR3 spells CASSRRDPRLAGPQETQYF. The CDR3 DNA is TGTGCCAGCAGCCGCCGTGATCCGAGACTAGCGGGACCCCAAGAGACCCAGTACTTC. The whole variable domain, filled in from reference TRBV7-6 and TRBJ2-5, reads GAGVSQSPRYKVTKRGQDVALRCDPISGHVSLYWYRQALGQGPEFLTYFNYEAQQDKSGLPNDRFSAERPEGSISTLTIQRTEQRDSAMYRCASSRRDPRLAGPQETQYFGPGTRLLVL.